This T cell receptor beta chain was obtained from a study of cytomegalovirus exposure and HLA in healthy donors. A note on this clone: The antigen is unknown.

Although they were nominally healthy when sampled, donors likely had unrecorded immune exposures. Broader study findings: A prior analysis recorded that most TCR beta V segments were productive about 87% or about 30% of the time. It emerged from a later analysis that several of the most significant clusters appeared to be linked to common viral pathogens.

Looked up from germline, CDR1 is SNHLY and CDR2 is FYNNEI. The CDR3 contains 13 residues. The ends were cut back, 11 bases at V and 2 bases at J, with 13 bases in the middle. 60 Vbeta and 13 Jbeta primers were used in PCR. Generated by immunoSEQ multiplex PCR, the TCRdb table keeps only in-frame clones and is missing some. Here the sample spans 120,000 or so clones, approximately 80% being singletons. The chain couples TRBV2 to TRBJ2-1; D unresolved. The sequencing input was PBMCs. The receptor's source is a woman aged 18-30 years in good health and CMV-seronegative. CDR3 loop: CAGQALPYNEQFF. Written as DNA, the CDR3 is TGTGCCGGGCAGGCCCTACCCTACAATGAGCAGTTCTTC.